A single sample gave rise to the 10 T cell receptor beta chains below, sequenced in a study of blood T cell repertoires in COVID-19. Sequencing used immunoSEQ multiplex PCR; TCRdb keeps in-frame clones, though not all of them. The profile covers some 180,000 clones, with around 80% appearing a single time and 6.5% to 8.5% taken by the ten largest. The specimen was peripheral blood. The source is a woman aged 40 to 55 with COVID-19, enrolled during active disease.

Here the CDR3 reads CASSLYREQYF. CDR3 sequence (DNA): TGTGCCAGCAGTTTGTACAGGGAGCAGTACTTC. This chain links TRBV12-3 or TRBV12-4 with TRBJ2-7; D possibly corresponds to TRBD1 (5 bases). V dropped 3 bases and J dropped 7 bases, with 7 bases sitting between them. CDR3 length: 11 amino acids.

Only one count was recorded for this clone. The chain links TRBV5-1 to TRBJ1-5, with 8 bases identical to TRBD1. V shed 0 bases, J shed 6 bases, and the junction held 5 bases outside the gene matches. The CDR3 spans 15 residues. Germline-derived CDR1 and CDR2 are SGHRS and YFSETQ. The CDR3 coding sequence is TGCGCCAGCAGCTTGGGAACAGGGGGTGCTCAGCCCCAGCATTTT. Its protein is CASSLGTGGAQPQHF.

The CDR3: CASSQSKGAGLYGYTF. The DNA of the CDR3 is TGCGCCAGCAGTCAATCGAAGGGGGCTGGATTATATGGCTACACCTTC. This chain connects TRBV23-1 to TRBJ1-2; 7 positions agree with TRBD1. TRBV23-1 is flagged as an ORF with uncertain function. J was trimmed by 5 bases and V by 0 bases; bases with no gene match: 9. This CDR3 is built from 16 residues.

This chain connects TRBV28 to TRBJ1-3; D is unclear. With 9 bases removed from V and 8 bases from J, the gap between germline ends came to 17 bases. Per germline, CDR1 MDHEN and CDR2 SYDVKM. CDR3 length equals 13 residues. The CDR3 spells CASLSGNVDTIYF. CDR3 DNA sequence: TGTGCCAGTCTTTCCGGGAATGTGGACACCATATATTTT.

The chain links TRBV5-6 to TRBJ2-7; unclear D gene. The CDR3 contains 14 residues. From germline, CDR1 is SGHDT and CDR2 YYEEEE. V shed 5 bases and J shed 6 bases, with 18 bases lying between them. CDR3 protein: CASSPPSRNLEQYF. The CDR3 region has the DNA TGTGCCAGCAGTCCCCCGTCTAGAAATCTCGAGCAGTACTTC.

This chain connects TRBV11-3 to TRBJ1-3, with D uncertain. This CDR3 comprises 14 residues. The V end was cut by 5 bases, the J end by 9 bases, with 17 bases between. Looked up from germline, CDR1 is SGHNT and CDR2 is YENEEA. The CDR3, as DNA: TGTGCCAGCAGCCCGGACCCGGTCCGGGGCACCATATATTTT. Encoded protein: CASSPDPVRGTIYF.

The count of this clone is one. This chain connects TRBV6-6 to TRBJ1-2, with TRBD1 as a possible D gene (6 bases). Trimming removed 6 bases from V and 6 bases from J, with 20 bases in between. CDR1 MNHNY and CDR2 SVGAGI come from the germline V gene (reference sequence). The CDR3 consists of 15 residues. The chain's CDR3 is CASRTVQGSRDGYTF. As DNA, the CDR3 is TGTGCCAGCAGAACAGTGCAGGGGAGTCGGGATGGCTACACCTTC.

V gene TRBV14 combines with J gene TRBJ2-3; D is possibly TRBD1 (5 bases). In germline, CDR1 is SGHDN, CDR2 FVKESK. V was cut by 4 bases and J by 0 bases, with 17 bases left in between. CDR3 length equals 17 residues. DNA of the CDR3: TGTGCCAGCAGCCCAAATAGAAGGGGATCTAGCACAGATACGCAGTATTTT. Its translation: CASSPNRRGSSTDTQYF.

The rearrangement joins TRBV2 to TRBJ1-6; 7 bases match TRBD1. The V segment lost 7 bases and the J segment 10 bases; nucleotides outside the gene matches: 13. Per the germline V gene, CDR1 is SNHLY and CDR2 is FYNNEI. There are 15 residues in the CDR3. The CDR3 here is CASKGSGTDVSPLHF. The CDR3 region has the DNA TGTGCCAGCAAGGGATCCGGGACAGATGTCTCACCCCTCCACTTT.

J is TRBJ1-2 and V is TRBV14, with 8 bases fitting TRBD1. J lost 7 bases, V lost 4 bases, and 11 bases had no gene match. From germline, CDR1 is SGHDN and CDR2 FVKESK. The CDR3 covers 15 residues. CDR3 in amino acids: CASSPFTGQGSGYTF. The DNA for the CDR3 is TGTGCCAGCAGCCCCTTTACCGGACAGGGCTCTGGCTACACCTTC. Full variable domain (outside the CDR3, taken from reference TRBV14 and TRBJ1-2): EAGVTQFPSHSVIEKGQTVTLRCDPISGHDNLYWYRRVMGKEIKFLLHFVKESKQDESGMPNNRFLAERTGGTYSTLKVQPAELEDSGVYFCASSPFTGQGSGYTFGSGTRLTVV.